Described below is a single T cell receptor beta chain sequence and its context. The junction had 5 bases not matched to a gene; V was cut back by 1 base and J by 6 bases. Germline CDR1 is LNHDA and CDR2 is SQIVND (reference sequence). There are 14 residues in the CDR3. This entry comes from a study of shared clonotypes between healthy human individuals. The wider study: Aged 18 to 49, the donors were a couple of women and a few men.

Assay execution proceeded at the deep level. The authors' processing: ImmunoSEQ output lacked quality scores and full-length reads, limiting matched filtering. The repertoire was sequenced with immunoSEQ multiplex PCR; TCRdb's copy has only in-frame clones and lacks some. V and J calls plus clone size are reproduced from that table; the DNA served to infer D and trimming. The sample lists around 2.1 million clones, roughly 95% seen once, with around 0.13% in the top ten. In the CD4+ fraction, cells were divided into CD45RA+ naive and CD45RA-negative memory subsets. Sample: naive CD4+ T cells sorted from blood. Stated subset: CD45RA+ positively selected. This TCR was recovered from a man younger than 35 in good health. The chain couples TRBV19 to TRBJ2-7; TRBD1 agrees at 8 bases. The CDR3 spells CASSIATGEAEQYF. The CDR3 DNA reads as TGTGCCAGTAGTATAGCGACAGGGGAGGCCGAGCAGTACTTC.